This is a list of T cell receptor beta chains from one sample in a study of T-cell reconstitution after alpha-beta-depleted transplantation in children. TCRdb redid the calling of the PCR reads with MiXCR, one entry per CDR3 protein. The sample yields around 370,000 distinct CDR3 sequences, over 9% seen once. The specimen comprised PBMCs from the stem cell graft donor, sampled from the stem cell graft. These receptors originate from a human donor who donated a stem cell graft to a child with acute lymphoblastic leukemia. CDR3s include the opening cysteine and the closing phenylalanine or tryptophan. D genes are given only for firm matches.

v_gene	j_gene	d_gene	CDR3aa
TRBV9	TRBJ2-7	.	CASSKDSLEQYF
TRBV5-1	TRBJ2-2	.	CASSLDGPENTGELFF
TRBV3-1	TRBJ2-7	TRBD1	CASSQVTGIEQYF
TRBV5-5	TRBJ2-1	.	CASSAGGEQFF
TRBV7-2	TRBJ2-3	.	CASRVDASTDTQYF
TRBV27	TRBJ2-5	TRBD2	CASKAAGGIPETQYF
TRBV19	TRBJ2-1	.	CASSPLEGEQFF
TRBV7-9	TRBJ1-2	.	CASSSDWAETNYGYTF
TRBV20-1	TRBJ1-2	TRBD1	CSLFRDRGIAYGYTF
TRBV5-1	TRBJ2-1	TRBD2	CASSLALAGELNEQFF
TRBV4-1	TRBJ1-1	.	CASSLGDMNTEAFF
TRBV29-1	TRBJ2-2	TRBD2	CSVFETSDTGELFF
TRBV4-1	TRBJ1-4	.	CASSQRDPTNEKLFF
TRBV5-1	TRBJ2-2	TRBD2	CASSLVGLAGNTGELFF
TRBV19	TRBJ1-2	.	CASSYGSNYGYTF
TRBV7-9	TRBJ2-5	TRBD2	CASSRGPSGVQETQYF
TRBV6-2/TRBV6-3	TRBJ2-3	TRBD1	CASNPTGVGTDTQYF
TRBV18	TRBJ1-2	.	CASSPGQWRGYTF
TRBV6-2/TRBV6-3	TRBJ2-7	.	CASSRNRFDALSSYEQYF
TRBV3-1	TRBJ2-5	.	CASSQRRETQYF
TRBV6-2/TRBV6-3	TRBJ1-1	TRBD1	CASSKQQIRTGGTGWWAFF
TRBV6-1	TRBJ1-1	.	CASSPPGHTEAFF
TRBV20-1	TRBJ2-3	TRBD1	CSALLLGQGADTQYF
TRBV7-3	TRBJ2-5	.	CASSLIGPGRETQYF
TRBV7-8	TRBJ2-4	.	CASSLLGGGSVAKNIQYF
TRBV7-3	TRBJ2-2	TRBD1	CASSVGRGTGELFF
TRBV12-3/TRBV12-4	TRBJ1-5	.	CASSKARRNQPQHF
TRBV4-3	TRBJ1-1	.	CASSQDAIRGGHTEAFF
TRBV28	TRBJ2-5	TRBD2	CASSSDGLAGAHQETQYF
TRBV11-1	TRBJ1-5	.	CASSLVPGEGEEGQPQHF
TRBV5-5	TRBJ2-3	.	CASSLGSHLDTQYF
TRBV7-9	TRBJ1-5	TRBD1	CASSSGTGGNQPQHF
TRBV5-1	TRBJ2-1	.	CASSLAYKASRSYNEQFF
TRBV11-1	TRBJ2-6	.	CASSLARAGSSGANVLTF
TRBV12-3/TRBV12-4	TRBJ2-2	TRBD2	CASRPGLADTGELFF